This T cell receptor beta chain was observed in a study of radiation and T cells in renal cell carcinoma. General study findings and limits: From baseline, blood top tumor clonotypes peaked at 2 weeks post-radiation. Pretreatment tumor biopsies were lacking, so baseline clonotypes are unknown.

As regards this clone: The target antigen is unknown.

This CDR3 comprises 14 residues. Trimming stripped 4 bases from V and 9 bases from J, with 13 bases between. Germline assignment: CDR1 SGHAT and CDR2 FQNNGV. Data came from immunoSEQ multiplex PCR; TCRdb stores just in-frame clones and leaves some out. The sample has about 150,000 clones, roughly 87% seen once. The sample's time point: blood 2 weeks post-SBRT. Indicated treatment: 15 Gy SBRT to primary tumor, nephrectomy 4 weeks later. The tumor was a clear cell renal cell carcinoma. This clonotype originated in a woman aged 45 to 65 with renal cell carcinoma. This chain links TRBV11-2 with TRBJ1-6; D perhaps matches TRBD1 (5 bases). The sequencing here drew on blood, taken from a patient whose treatment included radiotherapy and nephrectomy. The DNA for the CDR3 is TGTGCCAGCAGCTCGGGGGGGGAGGGTTCACCCCTCCACTTT. Its protein product is CASSSGGEGSPLHF.